Each of the 8 T cell receptor beta chains below was sequenced from the same sample in a study of identical twins. TCRdb reanalysed the 5' RACE reads using MiXCR and keeps one entry per CDR3 protein. Of a few hundred thousand distinct CDR3 sequences in the sample, 20% to 25% were seen once. These same records also appear under a second study, on T cells expressing NK-cell markers.

The specimen sequenced was CD4+ T cells sorted from blood. The receptors here all came from a woman aged 18-30 years in good health.

This clonotype was picked up a small number of times. The V call is TRBV10-3, the J call TRBJ2-1, with 8 bases aligning to TRBD1. The CDR3 runs 13 residues. V was clipped by 6 bases and J by 10 bases; unmatched bases: 8. The germline V gene encodes CDR1 ENHRY and CDR2 SYGVKD. The DNA for the CDR3 is TGTGCCATCAGGACACAGGGGGTCGGAGAGCAGTTCTTC. It codes for CAIRTQGVGEQFF.

The gene calls are TRBV7-9 and TRBJ2-1; 7 nucleotides agree with TRBD2. Germline trimming cut 1 base from V and 6 bases from J; bases unmatched to any gene: 6. Germline-derived CDR1 and CDR2 are SEHNR and FQNEAQ (reference sequence). This CDR3 has 15 residues. The CDR3 nucleotides are TGTGCCAGCAGCTTAGACGGGAGGCCAGCCAATGAGCAGTTCTTC. Its translation is CASSLDGRPANEQFF.

This clonotype was counted between two and nine times. V and J are TRBV6-2 or TRBV6-3 and TRBJ2-7; 9 bases agree with TRBD2. This CDR3 spans 14 amino acids. The J segment lost 5 bases and the V segment lost 5 bases, leaving 7 bases of the junction unmatched. Germline CDR1 MNHEY, CDR2 SVGEGT. CDR3 sequence reads: CASSRLGTSHEQYF. The CDR3 DNA is TGTGCCAGCAGTCGCCTAGGGACTAGCCACGAGCAGTACTTC.

The V call is TRBV5-1, the J call TRBJ2-7; 10 bases map to TRBD2. This CDR3 spans 14 amino acids. The trim removed 7 bases at V and 7 bases at J, leaving 11 bases unmatched. Germline V gives CDR1 SGHRS, CDR2 YFSETQ. Here the CDR3 reads CASGGTSEVGEQYF. In DNA, the CDR3 is TGCGCCAGCGGGGGGACTAGCGAAGTGGGGGAGCAGTACTTC.

This clonotype was seen a few times. CDR3 DNA sequence: TGCGCCAGCAGCAGGACCGGGACTAGCGGAGCTAATGAGCAGTTCTTC. As protein: CASSRTGTSGANEQFF. This chain connects TRBV5-1 to TRBJ2-1; 11 nucleotides agree with TRBD2. The trim removed 4 bases at V and 7 bases at J, leaving 10 bases unmatched. This CDR3 contains 16 residues. In germline, CDR1 is SGHRS, CDR2 YFSETQ. The complete variable domain, with remaining parts taken from reference TRBV5-1 and TRBJ2-1, reads KAGVTQTPRYLIKTRGQQVTLSCSPISGHRSVSWYQQTPGQGLQFLFEYFSETQRNKGNFPGRFSGRQFSNSRSEMNVSTLELGDSALYLCASSRTGTSGANEQFFGPGTRLTVL.

This clonotype was observed a handful of times. The chain couples TRBV20-1 to TRBJ2-1; TRBD2 agrees at 7 bases. The CDR3 loop spans 14 amino acids. V shed 6 bases and J 3 bases; nucleotides not matched to a gene: 8. Germline V CDR1 and CDR2: DFQATT, SNEGSKA (reference sequence). As DNA, the CDR3 is TGCAGTGCCAGAAGGACTAGTGTCTACAATGAGCAGTTCTTC. It specifies CSARRTSVYNEQFF.

Turning to this clonotype: With a much larger clone just one base away, this may be a read error. The CDR3 carries no conserved terminal phenylalanine or tryptophan, so it likely arises from a read error. The chain couples TRBV29-1 to TRBJ2-7, with D hard to call. This CDR3 comprises 12 residues. Germline assignment: CDR1 SQVTM and CDR2 ANQGSEA. V lost 7 bases and J 3 bases, leaving 13 bases between the germline ends. The CDR3 region has the DNA TGCAGCGCTGGTTTTCATGACTACGAGCAGTACCTC. Encoded protein: CSAGFHDYEQYL.

Only a few counts were recorded for this clonotype. In DNA, the CDR3 is TGCAGTGCTGGCCGGGACACCGGCTACAATGAGCAGTTCTTC. Protein product: CSAGRDTGYNEQFF. This sequence joins TRBV20-1 and TRBJ2-1; D may be TRBD1 (6 bases). V was trimmed by 5 bases and J by 3 bases, leaving 14 bases between them. Germline V lookup: CDR1 DFQATT, CDR2 SNEGSKA (reference sequence). The CDR3 has 14 residues.